These 7 T cell receptor beta chains share one sample of origin, sequenced in a study of blood T cell repertoires in COVID-19. The table came from immunoSEQ multiplex PCR; TCRdb's copy has only in-frame clones and leaves some out. The sample holds 15,000 to 20,000 clones, 70% to 90% seen once. Sequenced material: peripheral blood. The source is a human donor in a cohort sampled during active COVID-19.

The rearrangement joins TRBV6-1 to TRBJ2-5, with D tentatively TRBD2 (6 bases). V lost 0 bases and J lost 4, with 9 bases in between. The CDR3 loop spans 14 amino acids. Per the germline V gene, CDR1 is MNHNS and CDR2 is SASEGT. The CDR3 sequence: CASSEAGGIETQYF. In DNA form, the CDR3 reads TGTGCCAGCAGTGAAGCTGGAGGGATAGAGACCCAGTACTTC.

The chain has TRBV5-1 and TRBJ2-5; D is perhaps TRBD1 (5 bases). The CDR3 is 12 residues long. Germline V gene sequence: CDR1 SGHRS, CDR2 YFSETQ. V dropped 4 bases and J dropped 2 bases, with 6 bases sitting between them. CDR3 amino acids: CASSPGQETQYF. The DNA for the CDR3 is TGCGCCAGCAGCCCAGGGCAAGAGACCCAGTACTTC.

The chain is built from TRBV19 and TRBJ1-4, with TRBD1 identical over 8 bases. The CDR3 is 14 residues long. Trimming cost V 6 bases and J 7 bases; bases outside gene matches: 7. The V gene's germline CDR1 is LNHDA and CDR2 SQIVND (reference sequence). CDR3 residues: CASSPTGVGEKLFF. The CDR3 bases are TGTGCCAGTAGCCCGACAGGGGTGGGTGAAAAACTGTTTTTT.

This clone qualifies as medium-sized. This chain joins TRBV7-6 and TRBJ1-2, with 8 bases identical to TRBD1. This CDR3 has 13 residues. V lost 6 bases and J lost 6; bases outside the gene matches: 6. Per germline, CDR1 SGHVS and CDR2 FNYEAQ. The CDR3 is CASRQTGVDGYTF. CDR3 nucleotide sequence: TGTGCCAGCAGACAGACAGGGGTCGATGGCTACACCTTC.

V and J are TRBV4-1 and TRBJ2-5, with 14 bases matching TRBD2. V was pared by 0 bases and J by 5 bases, with 5 bases of the junction left unmatched. CDR3 length: 17 residues. In germline, CDR1 is MGHRA, CDR2 YSYEKL. The CDR3 nucleotides read TGCGCCAGCAGCCAAGAAGGACTAGCGGGGGGTACGGAGACCCAGTACTTC. Translation gives CASSQEGLAGGTETQYF.

The V and J genes are TRBV7-8 and TRBJ1-1; 7 positions agree with TRBD1. Germline lookup yields CDR1 SGHVS and CDR2 FQNEAQ. The trim removed 1 base at V and 5 bases at J, leaving 4 bases unmatched. This CDR3 is built from 14 residues. CDR3 sequence: CASSLVGQSTEAFF. Written as DNA, the CDR3 is TGTGCCAGCAGCTTAGTGGGACAGTCTACTGAAGCTTTCTTT.

This rearrangement joins TRBV6-5 to TRBJ2-7; tentatively, D is TRBD2 (5 bases). CDR3 length: 13 residues. Trimming cost V 6 bases and J 2 bases, with 11 bases left between them. The germline V gene encodes CDR1 MNHEY and CDR2 SVGAGI. The CDR3 sequence is CASRTPGTYEQYF. The CDR3 DNA reads as TGTGCCAGCAGAACTCCGGGAACCTACGAGCAGTACTTC.